Listed here are 10 T cell receptor beta chains from one sample, sequenced in a study of blood T cell repertoires in COVID-19. Generated by immunoSEQ multiplex PCR, the TCRdb table keeps only in-frame clones and is missing some. The sample comprises roughly 150,000 clones, around 85% of which are singletons, and 5% to 6% rests with the top ten. The material sequenced was peripheral blood. These receptors all come from a human donor in a cohort sampled during active COVID-19.

With respect to this clone: The germline gene is not matched at one end of the junction; a read error may be the cause. The chain recombines TRBV29-1 with TRBJ2-7; TRBD1 agrees at 9 bases. Germline assignment: CDR1 SQVTM and CDR2 ANQGSEA. The CDR3 totals 13 residues. The CDR3 region is CSASGQGTFEEYF. CDR3 nucleotides: TGCAGCGCCTCGGGACAGGGAACCTTCGAGGAGTACTTC.

The V call is TRBV4-1, the J call TRBJ2-3, with TRBD2 matching over 11 bases. Germline V gene data show CDR1 as MGHRA and CDR2 as YSYEKL. The V segment lost 4 bases and the J segment 8 bases; nucleotides outside the gene matches: 5. The CDR3 extends over 14 amino acids. The CDR3 DNA reads as TGCGCCAGCAGCCCGACTAGCGGGAACCCTACGCAGTATTTT. Residues: CASSPTSGNPTQYF.

This clone came up once. V usage is TRBV25-1 and J usage is TRBJ2-5; D may be TRBD2 (6 bases). CDR3 length: 14 amino acids. Germline assignment: CDR1 MGHDK and CDR2 SYGVNS. With 6 bases removed from V and 3 bases from J, the gap between germline ends came to 14 bases. CDR3: CASSRGGTEETQYF. The DNA of the CDR3 is TGTGCCAGCAGCCGTGGGGGGACCGAAGAGACCCAGTACTTC. The entire variable domain, with the rest obtained from reference TRBV25-1 and TRBJ2-5, is as follows: EADIYQTPRYLVIGTGKKITLECSQTMGHDKMYWYQQDPGMELHLIHYSYGVNSTEKGDLSSESTVSRIRTEHFPLTLESARPSHTSQYLCASSRGGTEETQYFGPGTRLLVL.

This chain uses TRBV30 with TRBJ2-7; D is possibly TRBD2 (7 bases). CDR3 length equals 14 residues. V was clipped by 0 bases and J by 4 bases, with 13 bases between them. Germline loops: CDR1 GTSNPN, CDR2 SVGIG (reference sequence). The CDR3 coding sequence is TGTGCCTGGAGTGTGGGGGGGCTCGGTTACGAGCAGTACTTC. Translation gives CAWSVGGLGYEQYF.

A remark on this clone: Relative to the germline gene, one junction end is altered; a read error may explain this. The rearrangement uses TRBV7-7 and TRBJ2-2; 13 nucleotides match TRBD2. The CDR3 extends over 17 amino acids. Per germline, CDR1 SSHAT and CDR2 FNYEAQ (reference sequence). CDR3 sequence reads: CASSLLAGGPISGELFF. CDR3 nucleotides: TGTGCTAGCAGCTTACTAGCGGGAGGGCCTATATCCGGGGAGCTGTTTTTT.

CDR3 sequence reads: CASSTPPGAGAYEQYF. The CDR3 bases are TGTGCCAGTAGCACCCCCCCGGGAGCCGGAGCCTACGAGCAGTACTTC. V usage is TRBV19 and J usage is TRBJ2-7; a weak D match, TRBD2 (6 bases). Germline-derived CDR1 and CDR2 are LNHDA and SQIVND (reference sequence). The CDR3 has 16 residues. V lost 6 bases to trimming and J lost 2 bases, with 20 bases between them.

The chain carries TRBV19 and TRBJ1-1, with 9 bases that match TRBD1. After removal of 5 bases from V and 6 bases from J, the junction contained 13 bases not matched to a gene. The V gene's germline CDR1 is LNHDA and CDR2 SQIVND (reference sequence). The CDR3 is made up of 16 amino acids. The CDR3 DNA reads TGTGCCAGTAGTGAACTTCCCGGGACAGGGATGCCTGAAGCTTTCTTT. Protein: CASSELPGTGMPEAFF.

The rearrangement uses TRBV4-1 and TRBJ1-2; no reliable D call. Germline V gene lookup returns CDR1 MGHRA and CDR2 YSYEKL. The CDR3 has 13 amino acids. Trimming removed 0 bases from V and 7 bases from J, with 9 bases in between. CDR3 DNA sequence: TGCGCCAGCAGCCAAGACAACGGTGCTGGCTACACCTTC. Protein product: CASSQDNGAGYTF.

V gene TRBV7-2 combines with J gene TRBJ2-7; TRBD2 matches 13 bases. V shed 0 bases and J 7 bases; nucleotides not matched to a gene: 3. The CDR3 is 15 amino acids. CDR1 and CDR2 from the germline V gene are SGHTA and FQGNSA. The CDR3 nucleotides read TGTGCCAGCAGCTTAGCCCTGGGACTAGCGGGGGAGCAGTACTTC. Its translation: CASSLALGLAGEQYF.

This chain links TRBV19 with TRBJ2-7, with TRBD2 matching 8 bases. This CDR3 contains 14 residues. Trimming took 5 bases from V and 2 from J; bases not matched to a gene: 5. Germline-derived CDR1 and CDR2 are LNHDA and SQIVND (reference sequence). CDR3 sequence: CASSPVAGPYEQYF. The CDR3 DNA follows: TGTGCCAGTAGTCCAGTAGCGGGACCCTACGAGCAGTACTTC.